This T cell receptor beta chain appears in the sequencing data of a study of technical replicates of blood from a handful of donors (dated by TCRdb to 2017 to 2019). Via the germline V gene, CDR1 is SGHTA and CDR2 FQGNSA. There are 15 amino acids in the CDR3, from cysteine to phenylalanine inclusive. Only the CDR3 region is kept as DNA, spanning 45 bases read in frame from base 1. V lost 4 bases and J lost 3 bases; the stretch between them is 16 bases long. Details on this clone: It lacks a known antigen. No much larger clone exists at a distance of one base, and base qualities are not known.

The method behind the library was the immunoSEQ multiplex PCR assay. In TCRdb, the immuneACCESS table is reduced to in-frame sequences with V and J assigned. These tables do not hold every clone; where another copy was compared, an unresolved V gene accounts for under half, and the others remain unexplained. The sample data list roughly 90,000 clones, and 85% to 95% of these were observed just once. The top ten clones comprise 0.2% to 0.3% of the sample. Input material: T cells isolated from PBMCs. The receptor comes from a human donor in good health. This chain is built from TRBV7-2 and TRBJ2-7; TRBD1 is perhaps the D gene, given 7 matching bases. The nucleotide sequence reads TGTGCCAGCAGCTCAGGACAGGTGGGGGGCTACGAGCAGTACTTC. Protein translation: CASSSGQVGGYEQYF.